This TCR beta chain is drawn from a study of blood T cell repertoires in COVID-19. Study overall: Whether acute or convalescent, the COVID-19 samples came from the United States, Italy and Spain.

In the original analysis: The assay estimated nucleated cells by amplifying reference gene primers. The data were produced by immunoSEQ multiplex PCR, yet TCRdb's version contains in-frame clones alone and is incomplete. V and J calls and clone size come straight from that table; D and trimming were deduced from the DNA. The data show around 160,000 clones, with about 92% seen just once and just under 2% held by the top ten. CDR1 and CDR2 (germline): GTSNPN, SVGIG (reference sequence). V was pared by 0 bases and J by 4 bases, with 12 bases between. This CDR3 spans 14 amino acids. Enrolment of Seattle patients took place during active infection, and they were followed longitudinally.

Sequences were obtained from peripheral blood. The clonotype originates from a woman aged 60 to 75 with COVID-19, enrolled during active disease. The rearrangement links TRBV30 to TRBJ1-1, with a tentative D call TRBD1 (6 bases). This chain's CDR3 is CAWSVGGVGTEAFF. The CDR3 coding sequence is TGTGCCTGGAGTGTAGGGGGTGTGGGCACTGAAGCTTTCTTT. Supplemented by reference TRBV30 and TRBJ1-1, the full variable domain reads SQTIHQWPATLVQPVGSPLSLECTVEGTSNPNLYWYRQAAGRGLQLLFYSVGIGQISSEVPQNLSASRPQDRQFILSSKKLLLSDSGFYLCAWSVGGVGTEAFFGQGTRLTVV.